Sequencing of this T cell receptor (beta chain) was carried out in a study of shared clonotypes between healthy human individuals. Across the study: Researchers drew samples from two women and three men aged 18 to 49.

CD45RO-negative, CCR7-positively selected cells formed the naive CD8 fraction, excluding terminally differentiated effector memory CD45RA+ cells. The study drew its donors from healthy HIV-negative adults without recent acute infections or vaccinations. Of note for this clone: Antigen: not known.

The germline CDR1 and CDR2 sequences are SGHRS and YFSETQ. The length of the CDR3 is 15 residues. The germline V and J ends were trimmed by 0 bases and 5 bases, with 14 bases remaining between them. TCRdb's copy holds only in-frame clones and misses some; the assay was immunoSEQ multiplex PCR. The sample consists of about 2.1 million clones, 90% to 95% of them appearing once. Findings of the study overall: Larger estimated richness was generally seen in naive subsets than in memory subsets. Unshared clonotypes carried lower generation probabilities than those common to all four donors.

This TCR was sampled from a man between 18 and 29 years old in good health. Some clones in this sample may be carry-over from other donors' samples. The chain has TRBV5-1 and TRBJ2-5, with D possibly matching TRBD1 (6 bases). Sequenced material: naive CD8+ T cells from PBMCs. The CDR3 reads CASSLAGQPPETQYF. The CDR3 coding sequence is TGCGCCAGCAGCTTGGCGGGACAACCCCCTGAGACCCAGTACTTC.